This T cell receptor beta chain was observed in a study of T cell responses to AZD1222 COVID-19 vaccine. Study-wide background: Recipients boosted at about 4 weeks or about 12 weeks are pooled.

CDR1 is MDHEN, CDR2 SYDVKM, per germline. The CDR3 is 12 amino acids. V was trimmed by 8 bases and J by 4 bases, leaving 12 bases between them. Study-wide points: Increased Spike-specific TCR breadth and depth were observed after two AZD1222 doses. Spike-wide coverage was observed for vaccine-associated CD4 TCRs, with dominant responses at 160-218 and 743-854. Clonal diversity was possibly underestimated; the donors were predominantly white British and more often female.

Note on this clone: Its antigen is not known.

This table comes from immunoSEQ multiplex PCR, and its TCRdb copy is limited to in-frame clones, with some not included. The top ten hold 1.7% of the sample, which has about 100,000 clones, about nine tenths seen once. The sequences come from peripheral blood, collected on day 0 of AZD1222 vaccination. J is TRBJ2-7 and V is TRBV28; TRBD1 is a possible D gene (5 bases). This receptor was identified in an adult in good health. In DNA, the CDR3 is TGTGCCAGCCAGGGCCCATATTACGAGCAGTACTTC. Residues: CASQGPYYEQYF.